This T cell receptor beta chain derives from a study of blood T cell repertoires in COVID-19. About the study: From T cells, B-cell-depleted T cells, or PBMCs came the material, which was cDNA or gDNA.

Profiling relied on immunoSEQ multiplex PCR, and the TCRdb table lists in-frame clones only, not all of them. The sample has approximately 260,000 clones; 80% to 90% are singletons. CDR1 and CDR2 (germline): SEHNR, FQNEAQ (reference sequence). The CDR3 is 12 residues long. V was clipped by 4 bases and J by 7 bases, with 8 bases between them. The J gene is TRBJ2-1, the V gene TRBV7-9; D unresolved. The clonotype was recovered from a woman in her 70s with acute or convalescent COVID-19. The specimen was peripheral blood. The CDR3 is CASSSPRNEQFF. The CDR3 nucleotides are TGTGCCAGCAGCTCGCCCCGGAATGAGCAGTTCTTC.